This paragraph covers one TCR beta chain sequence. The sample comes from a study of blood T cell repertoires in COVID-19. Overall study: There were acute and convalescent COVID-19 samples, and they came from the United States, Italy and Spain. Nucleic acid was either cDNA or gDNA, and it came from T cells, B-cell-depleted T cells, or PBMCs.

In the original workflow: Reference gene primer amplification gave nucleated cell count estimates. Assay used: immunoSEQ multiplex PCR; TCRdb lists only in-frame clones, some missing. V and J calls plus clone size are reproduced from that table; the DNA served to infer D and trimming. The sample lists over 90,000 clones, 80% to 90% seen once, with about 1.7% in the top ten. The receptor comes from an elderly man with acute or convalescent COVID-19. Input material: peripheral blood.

CDR3 nucleotides: TGTGCCAGCAGCTTAAGTAGTGGTATCCATGAGCAGTTCTTC. As protein: CASSLSSGIHEQFF. The chain carries TRBV7-2 and TRBJ2-1; D is undetermined. The CDR3 spans 14 residues. Germline CDR1 reads SGHTA; CDR2 reads FQGNSA. The germline V and J ends were trimmed by 2 bases and 8 bases, with 13 bases remaining between them.